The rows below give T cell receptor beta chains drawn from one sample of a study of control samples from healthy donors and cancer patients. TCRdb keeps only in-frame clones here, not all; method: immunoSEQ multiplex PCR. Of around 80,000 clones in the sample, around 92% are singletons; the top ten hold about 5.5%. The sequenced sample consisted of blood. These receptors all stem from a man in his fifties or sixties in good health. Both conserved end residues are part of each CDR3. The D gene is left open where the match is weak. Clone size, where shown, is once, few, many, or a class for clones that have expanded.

DNA: TGTGCCAGCACGGGACAACCTTACAATGAGCAGTTCTTC; CDR3: CASTGQPYNEQFF; J: TRBJ2-1; size: NA; V: TRBV28; length: 13; D: NA
DNA: TGTGCCAGCAGCTTGTCAGGGGGTGGGTACGAGCAGTACTTC; CDR3: CASSLSGGGYEQYF; J: TRBJ2-7; size: NA; V: TRBV5-4; length: 14; D: TRBD1
DNA: TGTGCCGCCGGGGAGGAGCAGTTCTTC; CDR3: CAAGEEQFF; J: TRBJ2-1; size: NA; V: TRBV6-6; length: 9; D: NA
DNA: TGTGCCAGCAGCTTGGGAGCGGGGGGGAGAGAGACCCAGTACTTC; CDR3: CASSLGAGGRETQYF; J: TRBJ2-5; size: NA; V: TRBV5-4; length: 15; D: TRBD2
DNA: TGTGCCAGTAGTCTGAGGACAGGGGGTTACTATGGCTACACCTTC; CDR3: CASSLRTGGYYGYTF; J: TRBJ1-2; size: NA; V: TRBV19; length: 15; D: TRBD1
DNA: TGTGCCAGCACCACCGGGACTTATGGCTACACCTTC; CDR3: CASTTGTYGYTF; J: TRBJ1-2; size: few; V: TRBV27; length: 12; D: NA
DNA: TGTGCCAGCAGTTCCGGACTAGCGGTGCAAGAGACCCAGTACTTC; CDR3: CASSSGLAVQETQYF; J: TRBJ2-5; size: NA; V: TRBV5-5; length: 15; D: TRBD2
DNA: TGTGCCAGCAGCCAAGATAGGCGTTACAATGAGCAGTTCTTC; CDR3: CASSQDRRYNEQFF; J: TRBJ2-1; size: NA; V: TRBV3-1/TRBV3-2; length: 14; D: NA
DNA: TGTGCCAGCAGCGTAGACCTCGGGACGGGCTCCTACGAGCAGTACTTC; CDR3: CASSVDLGTGSYEQYF; J: TRBJ2-7; size: few; V: TRBV9; length: 16; D: NA
DNA: TGTGCCAGCAGTGCACGGAGCAGTCAGCCCCAGCATTTT; CDR3: CASSARSSQPQHF; J: TRBJ1-5; size: NA; V: TRBV27; length: 13; D: NA
DNA: TGCGCCAGCATGGCTGGCGCTTCTAGCACAGATACGCAGTATTTT; CDR3: CASMAGASSTDTQYF; J: TRBJ2-3; size: NA; V: TRBV5-1; length: 15; D: NA
DNA: TGTGCCAGCACCACGGGACTAGCGGGGGGGCTCGGCAATACGCAGTATTTT; CDR3: CASTTGLAGGLGNTQYF; J: TRBJ2-3; size: few; V: TRBV2; length: 17; D: TRBD2
DNA: TGTGCCAGCATTGGACCGTCGCCCCCCTATACGCAGTATTTT; CDR3: CASIGPSPPYTQYF; J: TRBJ2-3; size: NA; V: TRBV6-5; length: 14; D: NA
DNA: TGTGCCTGGGTCAAAACGGACAGGGGTGTCTATGGCTACACCTTC; CDR3: CAWVKTDRGVYGYTF; J: TRBJ1-2; size: NA; V: TRBV30; length: 15; D: TRBD1
DNA: TGTGCCAGCAGGCTTGACAGTGAAGCTTTCTTT; CDR3: CASRLDSEAFF; J: TRBJ1-1; size: NA; V: TRBV27; length: 11; D: NA
DNA: TGCAGTGCTAGTTCAGGGCAGGGCCTCAAATACGAGCAGTACTTC; CDR3: CSASSGQGLKYEQYF; J: TRBJ2-7; size: NA; V: TRBV20-1; length: 15; D: NA
DNA: TGTGCCAGCAGCTTAGGAGTAGGGGACTTCAATCTAGGAGAGACCCAGTACTTC; CDR3: CASSLGVGDFNLGETQYF; J: TRBJ2-5; size: NA; V: TRBV7-8; length: 18; D: NA
DNA: TGTGCCAGCAGCTTAACTGGGGAAGGTCAGCCCCAGCATTTT; CDR3: CASSLTGEGQPQHF; J: TRBJ1-5; size: NA; V: TRBV7-9; length: 14; D: NA
DNA: TGTGCCAGCAGCGGGGAAAAACTGTTTTTT; CDR3: CASSGEKLFF; J: TRBJ1-4; size: NA; V: TRBV7-9; length: 10; D: NA
DNA: TGTGCTAGTGGTTTGGATCTGACGGGCCGCCAAGAGCAGTTCTTC; CDR3: CASGLDLTGRQEQFF; J: TRBJ2-1; size: NA; V: TRBV12-5; length: 15; D: NA
DNA: TGTGCCAGCAGCCAAGATAGGGAAGGGAGCGGAAACACCATATATTTT; CDR3: CASSQDREGSGNTIYF; J: TRBJ1-3; size: NA; V: TRBV3-1/TRBV3-2; length: 16; D: NA
DNA: TGTGCCAGTCAGATCGCCGGGGAGCTGTTTTTT; CDR3: CASQIAGELFF; J: TRBJ2-2; size: NA; V: TRBV6-6; length: 11; D: NA
DNA: TGTGCCAGCACCCCCCTGGGGCGCGAGCAGTACTTC; CDR3: CASTPLGREQYF; J: TRBJ2-7; size: once; V: TRBV7-9; length: 12; D: NA
DNA: TGTGCCAGCTCACCACGTTCCGGGGGCAACACTGAAGCTTTCTTT; CDR3: CASSPRSGGNTEAFF; J: TRBJ1-1; size: NA; V: TRBV18; length: 15; D: NA
DNA: TGTGCCAGCACCCCGACAGCTAGCACAGATACGCAGTATTTT; CDR3: CASTPTASTDTQYF; J: TRBJ2-3; size: NA; V: TRBV9; length: 14; D: NA
DNA: TGTGCCAGCAGCGTAGGATGGGCCTACACAGATACGCAGTATTTT; CDR3: CASSVGWAYTDTQYF; J: TRBJ2-3; size: once; V: TRBV9; length: 15; D: NA
DNA: TGTGCCAGCAGTGAGGTGACCGGCTACGAGCAGTACTTC; CDR3: CASSEVTGYEQYF; J: TRBJ2-7; size: NA; V: TRBV6-1; length: 13; D: NA
DNA: TGCGCCAGCAGTTTGACTAGCGGAGAGGGAGAGACCCAGTACTTC; CDR3: CASSLTSGEGETQYF; J: TRBJ2-5; size: NA; V: TRBV5-1; length: 15; D: TRBD2
DNA: TGTGCCAGCACCAGGGTTTATAATTCACCCCTCCACTTT; CDR3: CASTRVYNSPLHF; J: TRBJ1-6; size: NA; V: TRBV27; length: 13; D: NA
DNA: TGTGCCAGCTCACCCCCCCACAGGGAAAGAAACACCATATATTTT; CDR3: CASSPPHRERNTIYF; J: TRBJ1-3; size: NA; V: TRBV18; length: 15; D: NA
DNA: TGTGCCAGCAGCCAAGACAGGGGATTGGGAGAGCAGTACTTC; CDR3: CASSQDRGLGEQYF; J: TRBJ2-7; size: NA; V: TRBV3-1/TRBV3-2; length: 14; D: NA
DNA: TGTGCCAGCAGCTTAGGTGGGGGGGCCGGAGAGACCCAGTACTTC; CDR3: CASSLGGGAGETQYF; J: TRBJ2-5; size: NA; V: TRBV7-3; length: 15; D: NA
DNA: TGTGCCAGCAGCTTAGGTGGTGAGCAGTTCTTC; CDR3: CASSLGGEQFF; J: TRBJ2-1; size: few; V: TRBV7-9; length: 11; D: NA
DNA: TGTGCCAGCAGTCACCGGCCAGGTCTCTATGGCTACACCTTC; CDR3: CASSHRPGLYGYTF; J: TRBJ1-2; size: once; V: TRBV28; length: 14; D: NA
DNA: TGTGCCAGTAGGGGGGGACAGGCGAACAATCAGCCCCAGCATTTT; CDR3: CASRGGQANNQPQHF; J: TRBJ1-5; size: once; V: TRBV19; length: 15; D: TRBD1
DNA: TGTGCCAGCAGCAGGGGAGGTGAAAAACTGTTTTTT; CDR3: CASSRGGEKLFF; J: TRBJ1-4; size: NA; V: TRBV12-3/TRBV12-4; length: 12; D: NA
DNA: TGTGCCAGCAGCAAGGACAGCACCTATACGCAGTATTTT; CDR3: CASSKDSTYTQYF; J: TRBJ2-3; size: NA; V: TRBV7-3; length: 13; D: NA
DNA: TGTGCTAGCAGCGCCCGTTTCCAAGCGGGGGGGACCGGGGAGCTGTTTTTT; CDR3: CASSARFQAGGTGELFF; J: TRBJ2-2; size: once; V: TRBV7-7; length: 17; D: TRBD2
DNA: TGTGCCAGCAGTTATCGGGGCAGCCACCTATATGGCTACACCTTC; CDR3: CASSYRGSHLYGYTF; J: TRBJ1-2; size: NA; V: TRBV6-5; length: 15; D: NA
DNA: TGCGCCAGCAGCCAAGTTCTCCGGGACAGGCTAAATGAAAAACTGTTTTTT; CDR3: CASSQVLRDRLNEKLFF; J: TRBJ1-4; size: once; V: TRBV4-1; length: 17; D: TRBD1
DNA: TGTGCCAGCAGCACTCCAGGACAGGGAAAATATGGCTACACCTTC; CDR3: CASSTPGQGKYGYTF; J: TRBJ1-2; size: NA; V: TRBV6-5; length: 15; D: TRBD1
DNA: TGTGCCAGCAGTTTACAAGATACGCAGTATTTT; CDR3: CASSLQDTQYF; J: TRBJ2-3; size: once; V: TRBV12-3/TRBV12-4; length: 11; D: NA
DNA: TGTGCCAGCTCGGCCACTAGCGGGGGGCCGTACGAGCAGTACTTC; CDR3: CASSATSGGPYEQYF; J: TRBJ2-7; size: NA; V: TRBV18; length: 15; D: TRBD2
DNA: TGCGCCAGCAGCAAGGACCACTACGAGCAGTACTTC; CDR3: CASSKDHYEQYF; J: TRBJ2-7; size: NA; V: TRBV5-1; length: 12; D: NA
DNA: TGCGCCAGCAGCTTGGCCGGGGGGGGTTCCTACGAGCAGTACTTC; CDR3: CASSLAGGGSYEQYF; J: TRBJ2-7; size: NA; V: TRBV5-1; length: 15; D: TRBD2
DNA: TGTGCCAGCAGTTACCCGCTTGGGGGGGAGCAGTACTTC; CDR3: CASSYPLGGEQYF; J: TRBJ2-7; size: once; V: TRBV6-5; length: 13; D: NA
DNA: TGTGCCAGCAGCAGGGACAGGGGTTACGATGGCTACACCTTC; CDR3: CASSRDRGYDGYTF; J: TRBJ1-2; size: medium-sized; V: TRBV5-5; length: 14; D: TRBD1
DNA: TGTGCCGGATCTAGCGGGGGGGCCACAGATACGCAGTATTTT; CDR3: CAGSSGGATDTQYF; J: TRBJ2-3; size: NA; V: TRBV6-6; length: 14; D: TRBD2
DNA: TGTGCCAGCAGCGTAGCTACGGGGGTTGGTGGCTACACCTTC; CDR3: CASSVATGVGGYTF; J: TRBJ1-2; size: once; V: TRBV9; length: 14; D: NA
DNA: TGTGCCAGTACGGGGGGCCGACGCTATGGCTACACCTTC; CDR3: CASTGGRRYGYTF; J: TRBJ1-2; size: NA; V: TRBV19; length: 13; D: NA
DNA: TGTGCCAGCAGTGGGGCAGCGGGGACGTACGAGCAGTACTTC; CDR3: CASSGAAGTYEQYF; J: TRBJ2-7; size: NA; V: TRBV2; length: 14; D: TRBD2
DNA: TGTGCCACCAGCAGGTTCGGGGGCATCATCGGGGAGCTGTTTTTT; CDR3: CATSRFGGIIGELFF; J: TRBJ2-2; size: NA; V: TRBV15; length: 15; D: NA
DNA: TGTGCCAGCAGCGTAGCTGCGGGTTCTGGCTACACCTTC; CDR3: CASSVAAGSGYTF; J: TRBJ1-2; size: few; V: TRBV9; length: 13; D: NA
DNA: TGTGCCAGCAGCGTACAGGGTCGGGGTGACTATGGCTACACCTTC; CDR3: CASSVQGRGDYGYTF; J: TRBJ1-2; size: NA; V: TRBV5-5; length: 15; D: NA
DNA: TGTGCCAGCAGCACCGGGACAGGACGGTCCTACGAGCAGTACTTC; CDR3: CASSTGTGRSYEQYF; J: TRBJ2-7; size: NA; V: TRBV28; length: 15; D: TRBD1
DNA: TGTGCCAGTACCGCGGGACGGCTAAATGGCTACACCTTC; CDR3: CASTAGRLNGYTF; J: TRBJ1-2; size: NA; V: TRBV19; length: 13; D: NA
DNA: TGTGCCAGCAGCCCAGCGGGTACTGGAAACACCATATATTTT; CDR3: CASSPAGTGNTIYF; J: TRBJ1-3; size: NA; V: TRBV7-2; length: 14; D: NA
DNA: TGTGCCACCGTTTTTGGTGATACGCAGTATTTT; CDR3: CATVFGDTQYF; J: TRBJ2-3; size: NA; V: TRBV24-1; length: 11; D: NA
DNA: TGCAGCGTGGGTACCGGTGGCTACACCTTC; CDR3: CSVGTGGYTF; J: TRBJ1-2; size: NA; V: TRBV29-1; length: 10; D: NA